Sequencing of this T cell receptor (beta chain) was carried out in a study of shared clonotypes between healthy human individuals. Study observations and caveats: In contrast to clonotypes shared by all four donors, non-shared clonotypes had lower generation probabilities. Represented diversity (both genetic and exposure-history) was limited by the small number of donors. What naive subsets generally showed was a larger estimated richness than memory subsets showed.

Each CD8 memory set brought CD45RO+ cells together with CCR7-negative CD45RA+ TemRA cells. On this clone: Its antigen is undetermined.

J gave up 0 bases and V 4 bases, and 3 bases lay outside the gene matches. CDR1 SNHLY and CDR2 FYNNEI come from the germline V gene. The CDR3 loop spans 18 amino acids. TCRdb keeps only in-frame clones here, not all; method: immunoSEQ multiplex PCR. Of about 100,000 clones in the sample, approximately 65% are singletons; the top ten hold approximately 25%. This chain links TRBV2 with TRBJ2-1; 16 bases agree with TRBD2. Sequencing used memory CD8+ T cells sorted from blood. Regarding subset: CD45RO+ cells pooled with CCR7-negative TemRA cells. The sequence came from a woman aged 25 to 39 in good health. The CDR3 nucleotides read TGTGCCAGCAGTGCGGGACTAGCGGGAGGGCCCTCCTACAATGAGCAGTTCTTC. It translates to CASSAGLAGGPSYNEQFF.